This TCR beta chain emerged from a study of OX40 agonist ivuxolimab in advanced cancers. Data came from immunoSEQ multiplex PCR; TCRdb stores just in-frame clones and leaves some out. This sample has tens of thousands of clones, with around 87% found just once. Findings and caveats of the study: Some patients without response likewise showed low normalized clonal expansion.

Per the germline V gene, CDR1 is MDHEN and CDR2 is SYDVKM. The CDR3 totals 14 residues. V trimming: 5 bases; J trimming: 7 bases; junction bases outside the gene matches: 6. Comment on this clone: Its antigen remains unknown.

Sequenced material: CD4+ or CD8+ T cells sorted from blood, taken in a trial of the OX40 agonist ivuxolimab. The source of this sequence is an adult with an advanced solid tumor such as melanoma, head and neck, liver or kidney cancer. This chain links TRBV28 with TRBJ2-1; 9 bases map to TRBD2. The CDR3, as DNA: TGTGCCAGCAGTGCGCTAGCGGGGTGGAATGAGCAGTTCTTC. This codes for CASSALAGWNEQFF.